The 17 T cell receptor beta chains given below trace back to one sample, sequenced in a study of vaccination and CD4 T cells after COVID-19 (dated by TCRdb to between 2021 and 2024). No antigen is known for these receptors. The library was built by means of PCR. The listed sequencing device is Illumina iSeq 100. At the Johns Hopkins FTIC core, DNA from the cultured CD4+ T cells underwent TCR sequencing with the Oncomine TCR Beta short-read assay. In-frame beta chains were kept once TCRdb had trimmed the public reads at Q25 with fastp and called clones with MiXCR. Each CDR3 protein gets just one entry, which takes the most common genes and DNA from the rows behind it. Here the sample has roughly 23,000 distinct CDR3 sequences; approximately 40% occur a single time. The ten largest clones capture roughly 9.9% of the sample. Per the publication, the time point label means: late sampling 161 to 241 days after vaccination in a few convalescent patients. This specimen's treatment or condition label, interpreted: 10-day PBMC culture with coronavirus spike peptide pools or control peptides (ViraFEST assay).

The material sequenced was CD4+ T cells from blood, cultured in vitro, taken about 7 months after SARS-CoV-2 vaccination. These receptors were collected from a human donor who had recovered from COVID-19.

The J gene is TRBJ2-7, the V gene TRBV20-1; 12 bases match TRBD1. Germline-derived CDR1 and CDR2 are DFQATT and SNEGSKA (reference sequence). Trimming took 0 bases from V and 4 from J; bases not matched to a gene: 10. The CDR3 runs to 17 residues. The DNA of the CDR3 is TGCAGTGCTAGAGATTGGGGGACAGGGGGCTTCAAATACGAGCAGTACTTC. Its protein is CSARDWGTGGFKYEQYF.

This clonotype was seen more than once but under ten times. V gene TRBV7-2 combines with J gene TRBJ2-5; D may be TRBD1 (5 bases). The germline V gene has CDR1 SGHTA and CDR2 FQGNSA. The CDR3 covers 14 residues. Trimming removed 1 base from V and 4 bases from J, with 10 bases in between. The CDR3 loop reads CASSLDGAGETQYF. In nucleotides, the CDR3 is TGTGCCAGCAGCTTAGATGGGGCCGGAGAGACCCAGTACTTC.

CDR3: CASSYSAGDNSPLHF. DNA of the CDR3: TGTGCCAGCAGTTACTCGGCCGGGGACAATTCACCCCTCCACTTT. The gene calls are TRBV6-5 and TRBJ1-6, with D perhaps TRBD1 (5 bases). V was shortened by 0 bases and J by 7 bases, with 10 bases between the two germline ends. There are 15 residues in the CDR3. Germline values: CDR1 MNHEY, CDR2 SVGAGI.

The CDR3 nucleotides are TGTGCCAGTAGTAGTACTAGCGGGAGGGCCGTGGAGACCCAGTACTTC. This translates into CASSSTSGRAVETQYF. The chain employs TRBV19 and TRBJ2-5; 13 nucleotides match TRBD2. The CDR3 loop spans 16 amino acids. Germline CDR1 reads LNHDA; CDR2 reads SQIVND (reference sequence). The junction had 7 bases not matched to a gene; V was cut back by 4 bases and J by 5 bases. Full variable domain (remainder filled in from reference TRBV19 and TRBJ2-5): DGGITQSPKYLFRKEGQNVTLSCEQNLNHDAMYWYRQDPGQGLRLIYYSQIVNDFQKGDIAEGYSVSREKKESFPLTVTSAQKNPTAFYLCASSSTSGRAVETQYFGPGTRLLVL.

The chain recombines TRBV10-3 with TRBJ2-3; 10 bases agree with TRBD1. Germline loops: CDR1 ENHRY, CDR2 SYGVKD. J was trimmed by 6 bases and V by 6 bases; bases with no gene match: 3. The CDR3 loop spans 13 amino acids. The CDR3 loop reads CAISPDRGDTQYF. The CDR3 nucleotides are TGTGCCATCAGCCCGGACAGGGGGGATACGCAGTATTTT.

CDR3 region: CASSLEFRGDGYTF. The CDR3 region has the DNA TGTGCCAGCAGCTTGGAATTCAGGGGGGACGGCTACACCTTC. The chain has TRBV7-9 and TRBJ1-2, with 7 positions matching TRBD1. Germline V gives CDR1 SEHNR, CDR2 FQNEAQ (reference sequence). The CDR3 is 14 residues long. Unmatched junction bases numbered 9, after V lost 3 bases and J lost 8 bases.

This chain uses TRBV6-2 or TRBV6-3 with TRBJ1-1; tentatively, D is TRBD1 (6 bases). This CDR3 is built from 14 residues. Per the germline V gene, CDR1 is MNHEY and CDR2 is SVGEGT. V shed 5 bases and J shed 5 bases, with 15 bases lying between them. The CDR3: CASSRGGAETEAFF. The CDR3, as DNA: TGTGCCAGCAGTAGGGGGGGCGCGGAGACTGAAGCTTTCTTT.

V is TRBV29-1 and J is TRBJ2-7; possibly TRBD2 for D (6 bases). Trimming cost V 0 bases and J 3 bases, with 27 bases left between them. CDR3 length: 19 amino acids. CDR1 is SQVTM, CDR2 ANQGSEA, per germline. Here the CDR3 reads CSVEEGPSVGRNAYYEQYF. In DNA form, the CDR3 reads TGCAGCGTTGAAGAGGGGCCTAGCGTTGGGAGAAACGCTTACTACGAGCAGTACTTC.

The CDR3: CASSPTQTQETQYF. Written as DNA, the CDR3 is TGTGCCAGCTCCCCGACCCAGACGCAAGAGACCCAGTACTTC. The V gene is TRBV18, the J gene TRBJ2-5; D gene ambiguous. The ends were cut back, 6 bases at V and 2 bases at J, with 13 bases in the middle. The CDR3 contains 14 residues. Germline loops: CDR1 KGHSH, CDR2 LQKENI.

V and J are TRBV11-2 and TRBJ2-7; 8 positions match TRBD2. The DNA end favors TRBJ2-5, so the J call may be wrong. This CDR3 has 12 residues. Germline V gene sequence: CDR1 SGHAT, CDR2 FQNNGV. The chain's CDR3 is CASSVSGKTQYF. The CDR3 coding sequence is TGTGCCAGCAGTGTTAGCGGGAAGACCCAGTACTTC.

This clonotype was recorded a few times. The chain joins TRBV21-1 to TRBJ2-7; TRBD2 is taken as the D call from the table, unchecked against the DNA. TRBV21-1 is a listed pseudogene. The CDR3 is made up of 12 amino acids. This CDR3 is CASSKVRTRKYF. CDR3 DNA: TGTGCCAGCAGCAAAGTACGAACCCGCAAGTACTTC.

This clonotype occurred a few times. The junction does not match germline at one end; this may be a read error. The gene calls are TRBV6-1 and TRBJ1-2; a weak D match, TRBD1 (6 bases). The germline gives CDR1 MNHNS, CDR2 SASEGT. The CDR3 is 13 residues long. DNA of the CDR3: TGTGCCAGCAGCGAAGGGGGGAACTATGGCTACACCTTC. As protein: CASSEGGNYGYTF.

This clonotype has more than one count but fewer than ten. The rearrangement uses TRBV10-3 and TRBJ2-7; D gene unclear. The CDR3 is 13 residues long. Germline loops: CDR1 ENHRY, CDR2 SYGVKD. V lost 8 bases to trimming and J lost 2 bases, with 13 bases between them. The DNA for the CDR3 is TGTGCCATCGGCCGAGGACCTGCCTACGAGCAGTACTTC. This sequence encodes CAIGRGPAYEQYF.

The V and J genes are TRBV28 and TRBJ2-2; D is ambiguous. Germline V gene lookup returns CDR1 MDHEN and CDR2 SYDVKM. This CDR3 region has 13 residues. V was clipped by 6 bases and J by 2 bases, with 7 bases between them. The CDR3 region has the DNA TGTGCCAGCAGGCACAGCAACACCGGGGAGCTGTTTTTT. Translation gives CASRHSNTGELFF.

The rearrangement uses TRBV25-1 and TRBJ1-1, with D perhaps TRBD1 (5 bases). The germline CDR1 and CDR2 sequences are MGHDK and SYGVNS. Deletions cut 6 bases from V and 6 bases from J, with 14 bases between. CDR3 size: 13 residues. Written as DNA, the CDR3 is TGTGCCAGCAGCATGACAGTGCCGGCTGAAGCTTTCTTT. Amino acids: CASSMTVPAEAFF.

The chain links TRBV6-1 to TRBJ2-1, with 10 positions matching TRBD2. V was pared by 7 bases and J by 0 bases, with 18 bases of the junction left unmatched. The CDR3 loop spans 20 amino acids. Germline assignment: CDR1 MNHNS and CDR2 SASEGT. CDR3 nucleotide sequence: TGTGCCAGCACCGGATACCGCCGAGCTAGCGGGAGACGCTCCTACAATGAGCAGTTCTTC. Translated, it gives CASTGYRRASGRRSYNEQFF.

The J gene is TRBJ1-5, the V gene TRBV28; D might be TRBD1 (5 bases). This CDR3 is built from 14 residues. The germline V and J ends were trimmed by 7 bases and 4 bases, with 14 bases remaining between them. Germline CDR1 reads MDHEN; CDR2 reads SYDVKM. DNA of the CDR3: TGTGCCAGCACGTCAGGGTCAAGTAATCAGCCCCAGCATTTT. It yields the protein CASTSGSSNQPQHF. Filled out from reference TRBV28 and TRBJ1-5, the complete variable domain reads DVKVTQSSRYLVKRTGEKVFLECVQDMDHENMFWYRQDPGLGLRLIYFSYDVKMKEKGDIPEGYSVSREKKERFSLILESASTNQTSMYLCASTSGSSNQPQHFGDGTRLSIL.